The 8 T cell receptor beta chains below were found in one sample sequenced in a study of naive and memory T cell subsets. General study results and limits: Possibly reflecting memory cells re-expressing CD45RA, a few larger clonotypes occurred in naive repertoires, especially CD8.

Their cognate antigens are unknown. The beta constant-region primer was an equimolar mix of two oligonucleotides covering TRBC1 and TRBC2. Four rounds of PCR amplified the ligated cDNA using nested alpha and beta constant-region primers plus SP2. MiXCR was run by TCRdb on the UMI-ligation and nested PCR reads, yielding one entry per CDR3 protein. The sample lists over 110,000 distinct CDR3 sequences, approximately 20% occurring once. Sequenced sample: naive CD8+ T cells from blood. These receptors were obtained from a human donor in good health.

The chain employs TRBV9 and TRBJ2-7, with D uncertain. The CDR3 is 14 residues long. CDR1 is SGDLS, CDR2 YYNGEE, per germline. Trimming shortened V by 2 bases and J by 3 bases, and 12 bases separated the two germline ends. The CDR3 loop is CASSVSPSNYEQYF. The CDR3 bases are TGTGCCAGCAGCGTCTCACCTTCAAACTACGAGCAGTACTTC.

The chain is built from TRBV10-3 and TRBJ2-4; TRBD2 agrees at 14 bases. The J segment lost 7 bases and the V segment lost 0 bases, leaving 5 bases of the junction unmatched. CDR3 size: 17 residues. Germline-derived CDR1 and CDR2 are ENHRY and SYGVKD. In nucleotides, the CDR3 is TGTGCCATCAGTGAGTCGGGACTAGCGGGAGTAGGTAACATTCAGTACTTC. Its protein product is CAISESGLAGVGNIQYF.

This clonotype occurred a few times. This sequence joins TRBV9 and TRBJ1-5; D not resolved. Looked up from germline, CDR1 is SGDLS and CDR2 is YYNGEE. The CDR3 sequence is 14 residues long. The V gene lost 0 bases and the J gene lost 5 bases, with 9 bases spanning the gap. CDR3 nucleotides: TGTGCCAGCAGCGTAGCCCCCGGACATCAGCCCCAGCATTTT. The encoded protein is CASSVAPGHQPQHF.

This clonotype was detected only a few times. This chain uses TRBV4-3 with TRBJ2-1; the D is unclear. V dropped 0 bases and J dropped 8 bases, with 11 bases sitting between them. CDR1 is LGHNA and CDR2 is YSLEER in the germline V gene. CDR3 length: 14 amino acids. DNA of the CDR3: TGCGCCAGCAGCCAAGAGGGAACATGGGATGAGCAGTTCTTC. Translated: CASSQEGTWDEQFF.

The gene calls are TRBV12-3 or TRBV12-4 and TRBJ2-1, with a weak D call TRBD2 (6 bases). Trimming left V 5 bases short and J 4 bases short, with 12 bases between. This CDR3 spans 14 amino acids. The CDR3 spells CASSGTSFYNEQFF. CDR3 DNA sequence: TGTGCCAGCAGTGGAACTAGCTTTTACAATGAGCAGTTCTTC.

The sample holds many counts of this clonotype. This CDR3 reads CASSQVIASNQPQHF. CDR3 sequence (DNA): TGCGCCAGCAGCCAAGTCATCGCTAGCAATCAGCCCCAGCATTTT. The gene calls are TRBV4-3 and TRBJ1-5; D not resolved. V lost 1 base and J lost 0, with 7 bases in between. Germline V CDR1 and CDR2: LGHNA, YSLEER. The CDR3 has 15 amino acids.

The genes are TRBV6-5 and TRBJ1-1; D is perhaps TRBD1 (5 bases). Germline V gives CDR1 MNHEY, CDR2 SVGAGI. This CDR3 region has 14 residues. The germline V and J ends were trimmed by 3 bases and 3 bases, with 11 bases remaining between them. The CDR3 nucleotides read TGTGCCAGCAGTTATCAGGGTGCCGACACTGAAGCTTTCTTT. Translation: CASSYQGADTEAFF.

The chain joins TRBV28 to TRBJ2-1, with 14 bases matching TRBD2. V shed 10 bases, J shed 7 bases, and the junction held 9 bases outside the gene matches. The CDR3 is made up of 15 amino acids. Germline V gene sequence: CDR1 MDHEN, CDR2 SYDVKM. The CDR3 reads CAIDAGTSGSNEQFF. The CDR3 DNA follows: TGTGCCATCGACGCCGGGACTAGCGGGAGTAATGAGCAGTTCTTC.